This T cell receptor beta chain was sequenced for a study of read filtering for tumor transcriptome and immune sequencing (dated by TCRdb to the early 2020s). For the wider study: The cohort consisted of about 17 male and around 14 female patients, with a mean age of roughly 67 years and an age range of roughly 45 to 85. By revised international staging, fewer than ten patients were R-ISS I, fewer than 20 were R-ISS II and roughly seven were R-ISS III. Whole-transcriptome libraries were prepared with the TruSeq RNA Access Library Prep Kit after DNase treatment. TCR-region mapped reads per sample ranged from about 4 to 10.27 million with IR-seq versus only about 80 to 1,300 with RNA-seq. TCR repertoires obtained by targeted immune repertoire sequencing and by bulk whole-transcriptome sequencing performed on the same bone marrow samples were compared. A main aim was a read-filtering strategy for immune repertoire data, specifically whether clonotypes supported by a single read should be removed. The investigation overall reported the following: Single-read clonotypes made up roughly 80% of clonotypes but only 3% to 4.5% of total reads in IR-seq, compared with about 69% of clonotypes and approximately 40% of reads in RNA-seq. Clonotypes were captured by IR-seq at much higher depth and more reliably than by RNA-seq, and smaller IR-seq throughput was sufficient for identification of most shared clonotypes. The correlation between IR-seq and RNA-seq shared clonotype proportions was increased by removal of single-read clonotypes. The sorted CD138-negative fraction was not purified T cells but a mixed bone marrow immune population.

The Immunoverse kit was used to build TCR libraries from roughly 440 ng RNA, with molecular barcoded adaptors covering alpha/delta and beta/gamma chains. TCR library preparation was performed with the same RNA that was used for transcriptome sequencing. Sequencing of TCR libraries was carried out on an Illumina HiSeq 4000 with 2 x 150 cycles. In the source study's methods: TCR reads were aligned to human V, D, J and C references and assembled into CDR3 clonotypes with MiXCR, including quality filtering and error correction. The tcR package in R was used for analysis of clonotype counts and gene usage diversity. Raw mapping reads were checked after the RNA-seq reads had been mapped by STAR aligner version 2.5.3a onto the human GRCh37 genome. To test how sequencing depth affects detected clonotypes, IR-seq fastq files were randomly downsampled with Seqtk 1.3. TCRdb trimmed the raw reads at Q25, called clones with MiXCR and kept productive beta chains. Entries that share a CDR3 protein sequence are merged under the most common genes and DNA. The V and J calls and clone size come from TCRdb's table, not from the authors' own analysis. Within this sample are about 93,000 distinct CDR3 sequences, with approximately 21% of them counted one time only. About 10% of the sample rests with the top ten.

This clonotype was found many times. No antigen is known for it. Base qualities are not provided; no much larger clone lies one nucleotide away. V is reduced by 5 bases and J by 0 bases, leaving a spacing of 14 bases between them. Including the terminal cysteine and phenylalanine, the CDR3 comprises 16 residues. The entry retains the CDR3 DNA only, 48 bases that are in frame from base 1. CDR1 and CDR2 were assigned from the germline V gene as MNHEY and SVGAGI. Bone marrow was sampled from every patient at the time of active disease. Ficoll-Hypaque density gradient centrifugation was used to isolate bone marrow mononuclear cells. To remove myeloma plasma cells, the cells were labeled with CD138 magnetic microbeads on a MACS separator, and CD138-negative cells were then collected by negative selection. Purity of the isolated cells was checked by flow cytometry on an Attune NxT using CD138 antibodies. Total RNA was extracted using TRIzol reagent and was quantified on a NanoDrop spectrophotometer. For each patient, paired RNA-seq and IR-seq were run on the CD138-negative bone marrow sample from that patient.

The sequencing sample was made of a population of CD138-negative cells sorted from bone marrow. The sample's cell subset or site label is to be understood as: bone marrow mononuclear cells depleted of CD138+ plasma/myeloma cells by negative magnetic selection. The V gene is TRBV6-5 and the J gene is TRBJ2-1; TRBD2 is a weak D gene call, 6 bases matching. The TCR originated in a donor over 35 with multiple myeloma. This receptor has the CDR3 CASSTPSASSYNEQFF. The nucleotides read TGTGCCAGCAGTACCCCTAGCGCCAGCTCCTACAATGAGCAGTTCTTC.